Each of the 27 T cell receptor beta chains below was sequenced from the same sample in a study of shared clonotypes between healthy human individuals. Clones were sequenced by immunoSEQ multiplex PCR, and TCRdb holds only the in-frame ones, with some missing. This table has around 2.5 million clones, over 85% appearing once. Sequenced input: naive CD4+ T cells from PBMCs. Subset reported: CD45RA+ positively selected. These receptors originate from a man younger than 30 in good health. Some clones in this sample may be carry-over from other donors' samples.

V usage is TRBV30 and J usage is TRBJ2-3; D is undetermined. V was clipped by 1 base and J by 1 base, with 12 bases between them. Germline V gene lookup returns CDR1 GTSNPN and CDR2 SVGIG (reference sequence). CDR3 length: 15 amino acids. The CDR3 nucleotides are TGTGCCTGGAGTGAAGGGCTATCAGGCACAGATACGCAGTATTTT. Translating it yields CAWSEGLSGTDTQYF.

The chain has TRBV9 and TRBJ2-7; 7 bases agree with TRBD2. The V segment lost 6 bases and the J segment 2 bases; nucleotides outside the gene matches: 5. The CDR3 loop spans 13 amino acids. Germline CDR1 reads SGDLS; CDR2 reads YYNGEE. The CDR3 reads CASTTRETYEQYF. Here the CDR3 DNA reads TGTGCCAGCACCACGCGGGAGACCTACGAGCAGTACTTC.

This rearrangement joins TRBV5-4 to TRBJ1-1; D is perhaps TRBD1 (5 bases). V was cut by 4 bases and J by 4 bases, with 14 bases left in between. The CDR3 length is 14 residues. Germline V gene sequence: CDR1 SGHNT, CDR2 YYREEE (reference sequence). The CDR3 region has the DNA TGTGCCAGCAGCGGCCAAAACGGGGGCACTGAAGCTTTCTTT. Its protein is CASSGQNGGTEAFF.

As concerns this clone: The sample carries other DNA sequences with the same CDR3. V and J are TRBV29-1 and TRBJ2-1, with 12 bases identical to TRBD2. The germline V gene has CDR1 SQVTM and CDR2 ANQGSEA. The V segment lost 6 bases and the J segment 5 bases; nucleotides outside the gene matches: 2. CDR3 length equals 13 residues. In DNA, the CDR3 is TGCAGCGTACGGACTAGCGGGAACAATGAGCAGTTCTTC. The encoded protein is CSVRTSGNNEQFF.

In regard to this clone: Other DNA sequences in this sample translate to the same CDR3. This sequence joins TRBV5-1 and TRBJ2-5; 13 nucleotides align to TRBD2. CDR1 and CDR2 from the germline V gene are SGHRS and YFSETQ. Trimming removed 4 bases from V and 1 base from J; junction bases left unmatched: 4. The CDR3 sequence is 16 residues long. This CDR3 is CASSPGLAGAQETQYF. In DNA, the CDR3 is TGCGCCAGCAGCCCAGGACTAGCGGGAGCCCAAGAGACCCAGTACTTC. Full variable domain (rest looked up from reference TRBV5-1 and TRBJ2-5): KAGVTQTPRYLIKTRGQQVTLSCSPISGHRSVSWYQQTPGQGLQFLFEYFSETQRNKGNFPGRFSGRQFSNSRSEMNVSTLELGDSALYLCASSPGLAGAQETQYFGPGTRLLVL.

The V gene is TRBV18, the J gene TRBJ2-7; D is undetermined. V shed 2 bases and J shed 3 bases, with 17 bases lying between them. CDR1 and CDR2 from the germline V gene are KGHSH and LQKENI. The CDR3 sequence is 16 residues long. As DNA, the CDR3 is TGTGCCAGCTCACCAGGAAGCACCCGGACGTACTACGAGCAGTACTTC. As protein: CASSPGSTRTYYEQYF.

A single count supports this clone. This sequence joins TRBV27 and TRBJ2-7; 7 nucleotides line up with TRBD1. The V gene end was trimmed by 5 bases and the J gene end by 4 bases; junction bases not matched to a gene: 11. CDR1 MNHEY and CDR2 SMNVEV come from the germline V gene (reference sequence). This CDR3 region has 15 residues. The CDR3 spells CASSLNRGPPYEQYF. As DNA, the CDR3 is TGTGCCAGCAGTCTTAACAGGGGTCCCCCATACGAGCAGTACTTC.

This rearrangement joins TRBV9 to TRBJ2-2; D not resolved. The CDR3 sequence is 16 residues long. The V and J ends lost 5 bases and 0 bases respectively, with 14 bases between them. Germline values: CDR1 SGDLS, CDR2 YYNGEE. CDR3 nucleotides: TGTGCCAGCAGTTCTCCGGTGATCGCGAACACCGGGGAGCTGTTTTTT. It encodes CASSSPVIANTGELFF.

This chain joins TRBV5-4 and TRBJ1-1, with 7 bases lining up with TRBD1. Germline V gives CDR1 SGHNT, CDR2 YYREEE (reference sequence). V shed 4 bases, J shed 7 bases, and the junction held 4 bases outside the gene matches. This CDR3 has 12 residues. DNA of the CDR3: TGTGCCAGCAGCCAACGGACAGGTGAAGCTTTCTTT. The encoded protein is CASSQRTGEAFF.

V and J are TRBV7-2 and TRBJ1-5; TRBD1 agrees at 12 bases. CDR3 length: 18 amino acids. Germline trimming cut 1 base from V and 7 bases from J; bases unmatched to any gene: 11. Per the germline V gene, CDR1 is SGHTA and CDR2 is FQGNSA. For the CDR3, the DNA is TGTGCCAGCAGCTTAGTAGGGACAGGGGGCTCCCCGGGACAGCCCCAGCATTTT. This sequence encodes CASSLVGTGGSPGQPQHF.

The chain combines TRBV18 with TRBJ1-5; D gene ambiguous. Germline V lookup: CDR1 KGHSH, CDR2 LQKENI. The CDR3 totals 13 residues. Deletions cut 5 bases from V and 4 bases from J, with 9 bases between. This CDR3 is CASSTDLNQPQHF. The CDR3 coding sequence is TGTGCCAGCTCAACAGACTTAAATCAGCCCCAGCATTTT.

V usage is TRBV5-1 and J usage is TRBJ2-7; 8 nucleotides agree with TRBD1. There are 16 residues in the CDR3. Trimming took 3 bases from V and 2 from J; bases not matched to a gene: 10. CDR1 and CDR2 (germline): SGHRS, YFSETQ. The CDR3 sequence is CASSSSGQGDPYEQYF. The DNA for the CDR3 is TGCGCCAGCAGCTCTTCCGGACAGGGCGATCCCTACGAGCAGTACTTC.

The chain uses TRBV6-5 and TRBJ2-7; possible D gene TRBD1, 6 bases. Germline CDR1 is MNHEY and CDR2 is SVGAGI. V was trimmed by 6 bases and J by 1 base, leaving 13 bases between them. The CDR3 spans 14 residues. CDR3 nucleotides: TGTGCCAGCAGAAATTCACAGGGTTCCTACGAGCAGTACTTC. Translating it yields CASRNSQGSYEQYF.

This clone was counted a single time. Other nucleotide sequences in the sample specify the same CDR3. The chain recombines TRBV9 with TRBJ2-7; D possibly matches TRBD1 or TRBD2 (5 bases each). V dropped 2 bases and J dropped 0 bases, with 12 bases sitting between them. The CDR3 length is 15 residues. Germline lookup yields CDR1 SGDLS and CDR2 YYNGEE. As DNA, the CDR3 is TGTGCCAGCAGCGTTGGTAGTGGGACCTCCTACGAGCAGTACTTC. This codes for CASSVGSGTSYEQYF.

This clone showed up just once. The chain uses TRBV9 and TRBJ2-5; D unresolved. CDR3 length equals 12 residues. Germline V lookup: CDR1 SGDLS, CDR2 YYNGEE. Deletions cut 4 bases from V and 7 bases from J, with 11 bases between. CDR3 DNA sequence: TGTGCCAGCAGCTCAACACCCGGGACCCAGTACTTC. Its protein is CASSSTPGTQYF.

The genes are TRBV30 and TRBJ2-7; a weak D match, TRBD1 (5 bases). V was trimmed by 0 bases and J by 4 bases, leaving 10 bases between them. The CDR3 runs to 13 residues. Looked up from germline, CDR1 is GTSNPN and CDR2 is SVGIG (reference sequence). The CDR3 spells CAWSVDSRYEQYF. The CDR3 region has the DNA TGTGCCTGGAGTGTCGACAGCCGATACGAGCAGTACTTC.

The V and J genes are TRBV2 and TRBJ2-1, with 11 bases aligning to TRBD2. J was trimmed by 6 bases and V by 0 bases; bases with no gene match: 4. CDR1 is SNHLY, CDR2 FYNNEI, per germline. The CDR3 extends over 16 amino acids. CDR3 in amino acids: CASSEAETSGANEQFF. CDR3 nucleotide sequence: TGTGCCAGCAGTGAAGCAGAGACTAGCGGGGCCAATGAGCAGTTCTTC.

The chain employs TRBV6-5 and TRBJ1-5; 10 bases line up with TRBD1. V lost 6 bases and J lost 6; bases outside the gene matches: 8. Germline V gene lookup returns CDR1 MNHEY and CDR2 SVGAGI. The CDR3 runs to 15 residues. The CDR3 sequence: CASSRGTGESQPQHF. The CDR3, as DNA: TGTGCCAGCAGCAGGGGGACAGGGGAAAGTCAGCCCCAGCATTTT.

CDR3 nucleotides: TGTGCCAGCAGCGTAGCAGCGGGAGGGCCCACAGATACGCAGTATTTT. It encodes CASSVAAGGPTDTQYF. V is TRBV9 and J is TRBJ2-3, with 10 bases that match TRBD2. The CDR3 sequence is 16 residues long. Trimming removed 0 bases from V and 2 bases from J; junction bases left unmatched: 3. From germline, CDR1 is SGDLS and CDR2 YYNGEE.

This clone was counted only a few times. The rearrangement uses TRBV18 and TRBJ1-5, with no clear D. The CDR3 is 13 amino acids. Germline V CDR1 and CDR2: KGHSH, LQKENI. The V end was cut by 2 bases, the J end by 2 bases, with 4 bases between. The CDR3 region has the DNA TGTGCCAGCTCACCAGTGGGCAATCAGCCCCAGCATTTT. Encoded protein: CASSPVGNQPQHF.

J is TRBJ2-3 and V is TRBV5-4, with TRBD1 identical over 8 bases. Per the germline V gene, CDR1 is SGHNT and CDR2 is YYREEE (reference sequence). CDR3 size: 15 residues. The V gene end was trimmed by 2 bases and the J gene end by 1 base; junction bases not matched to a gene: 3. CDR3 protein: CASSFDRGGTDTQYF. The CDR3 bases are TGTGCCAGCAGCTTTGACAGGGGTGGCACAGATACGCAGTATTTT.

The CDR3 here is CATIGHSGSGELFF. The CDR3 nucleotides read TGTGCCACCATAGGCCACAGCGGATCCGGGGAGCTGTTTTTT. This sequence joins TRBV28 and TRBJ2-2; TRBD2 is a possible D gene (5 bases). This CDR3 region has 14 residues. Germline-derived CDR1 and CDR2 are MDHEN and SYDVKM. Trimming took off 10 bases at V and 6 bases at J, with 18 bases between the two ends. The full variable domain, with the rest looked up from reference TRBV28 and TRBJ2-2, is DVKVTQSSRYLVKRTGEKVFLECVQDMDHENMFWYRQDPGLGLRLIYFSYDVKMKEKGDIPEGYSVSREKKERFSLILESASTNQTSMYLCATIGHSGSGELFFGEGSRLTVL.

The chain has TRBV5-4 and TRBJ1-1, with D maybe TRBD1 (6 bases). This CDR3 has 15 residues. The germline CDR1 and CDR2 sequences are SGHNT and YYREEE (reference sequence). V was pared by 4 bases and J by 2 bases, with 15 bases between. The CDR3 protein is CASSRGGRGNTEAFF. CDR3 sequence (DNA): TGTGCCAGCAGCCGGGGAGGCAGGGGTAACACTGAAGCTTTCTTT.

This chain connects TRBV7-2 to TRBJ2-1; D uncertain. V was pared by 3 bases and J by 3 bases, with 12 bases between. This CDR3 has 15 residues. CDR1 is SGHTA, CDR2 FQGNSA, per germline. This CDR3 is CASSFGPGLYNEQFF. The CDR3 coding sequence is TGTGCCAGCAGCTTCGGGCCCGGCCTCTACAATGAGCAGTTCTTC.

J is TRBJ1-4 and V is TRBV28; a possible D gene is TRBD1 (5 bases). The CDR3 length is 14 residues. Germline assignment: CDR1 MDHEN and CDR2 SYDVKM. V was pared by 6 bases and J by 6 bases, with 14 bases between. The CDR3 sequence is CASRGASGYEKLFF. DNA of the CDR3: TGTGCCAGCAGAGGGGCCTCCGGGTATGAAAAACTGTTTTTT.

Concerning this clone itself: The sample contains more than one DNA sequence encoding this CDR3. The gene calls are TRBV19 and TRBJ1-2; possible D gene TRBD1, 5 bases. The length of the CDR3 is 12 residues. V was trimmed by 2 bases and J by 8 bases, leaving 9 bases between them. CDR1 LNHDA and CDR2 SQIVND come from the germline V gene (reference sequence). The CDR3 here is CASSISGGGYTF. The CDR3 bases are TGTGCCAGTAGTATATCTGGGGGAGGCTACACCTTC. Combining the CDR3 with reference TRBV19 and TRBJ1-2 gives the whole variable domain DGGITQSPKYLFRKEGQNVTLSCEQNLNHDAMYWYRQDPGQGLRLIYYSQIVNDFQKGDIAEGYSVSREKKESFPLTVTSAQKNPTAFYLCASSISGGGYTFGSGTRLTVV.

The chain links TRBV6-1 to TRBJ1-2; D not certain. The CDR3 loop spans 14 amino acids. Trimming shortened V by 2 bases and J by 6 bases, and 13 bases separated the two germline ends. Germline CDR1 MNHNS, CDR2 SASEGT. The CDR3 sequence is CASSERAGSDGYTF. CDR3 in DNA: TGTGCCAGCAGTGAACGGGCGGGTTCGGATGGCTACACCTTC.